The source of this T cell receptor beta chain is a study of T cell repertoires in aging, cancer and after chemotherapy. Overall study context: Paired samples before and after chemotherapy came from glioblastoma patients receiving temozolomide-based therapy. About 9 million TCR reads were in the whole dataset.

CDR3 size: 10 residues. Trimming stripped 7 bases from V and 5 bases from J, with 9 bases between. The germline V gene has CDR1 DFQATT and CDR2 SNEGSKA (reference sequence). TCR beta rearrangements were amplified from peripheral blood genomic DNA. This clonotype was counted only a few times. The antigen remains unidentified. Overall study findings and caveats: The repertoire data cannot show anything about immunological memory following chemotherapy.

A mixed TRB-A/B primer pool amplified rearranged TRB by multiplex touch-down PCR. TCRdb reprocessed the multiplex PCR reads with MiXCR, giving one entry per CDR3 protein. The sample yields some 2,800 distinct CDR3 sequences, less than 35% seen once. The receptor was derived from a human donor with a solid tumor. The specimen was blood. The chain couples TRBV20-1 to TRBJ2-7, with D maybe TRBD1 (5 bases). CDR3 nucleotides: TGCAGTGGGGGCAGGGACGAGCAGTACTTC. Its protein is CSGGRDEQYF.